The present entry profiles one T cell receptor (beta chain) with its context. Its antigen is unknown. This CDR3 is 13 amino acids long. Germline V CDR1 and CDR2: MNHNS, SASEGT. The germline V and J ends were trimmed by 6 bases and 3 bases, with 6 bases remaining between them. The data stem from a study of cytomegalovirus exposure and HLA in healthy donors. Study conclusions and caveats: A later analysis linked a missense DCLRE1C variant to TCR beta V- and J-gene trimming.

Use of 60 Vbeta and 13 Jbeta primers characterized the PCR. Assay: immunoSEQ multiplex PCR; the TCRdb copy retains only in-frame clones and omits some. Altogether some 200,000 clones are present, nearly 80% being singletons, with the ten largest covering 2.9%. This receptor was obtained from a female donor in good health and CMV-seronegative. The rearrangement links TRBV6-1 to TRBJ2-6; D call uncertain. Sequencing was performed on PBMCs. CDR3 protein: CASRHGGANVLTF. The CDR3 coding sequence is TGTGCCAGCAGGCACGGTGGGGCCAACGTCCTGACTTTC.